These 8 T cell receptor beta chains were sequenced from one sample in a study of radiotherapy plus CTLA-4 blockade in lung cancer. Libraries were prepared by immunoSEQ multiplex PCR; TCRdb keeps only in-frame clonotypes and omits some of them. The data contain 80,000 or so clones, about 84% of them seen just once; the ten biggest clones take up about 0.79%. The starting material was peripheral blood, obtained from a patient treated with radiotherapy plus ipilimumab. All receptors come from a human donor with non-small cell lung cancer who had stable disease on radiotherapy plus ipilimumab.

DNA of the CDR3: TGCGCCAGCAGCTTGGAACAGGACCAAGAGACCCAGTACTTC. It codes for CASSLEQDQETQYF. This rearrangement joins TRBV5-1 to TRBJ2-5, with D perhaps TRBD1 (5 bases). Between the trimmed V and J ends, which lost 0 bases and 0 bases, there was a span of 6 bases. Germline loops: CDR1 SGHRS, CDR2 YFSETQ. The CDR3 contains 14 residues.

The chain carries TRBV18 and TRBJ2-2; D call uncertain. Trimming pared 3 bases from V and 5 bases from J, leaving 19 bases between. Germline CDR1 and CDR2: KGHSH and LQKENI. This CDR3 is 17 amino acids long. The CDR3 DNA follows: TGTGCCAGCTCACCCCCCTCCGGTTCAGGCAAAACCGGGGAGCTGTTTTTT. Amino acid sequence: CASSPPSGSGKTGELFF.

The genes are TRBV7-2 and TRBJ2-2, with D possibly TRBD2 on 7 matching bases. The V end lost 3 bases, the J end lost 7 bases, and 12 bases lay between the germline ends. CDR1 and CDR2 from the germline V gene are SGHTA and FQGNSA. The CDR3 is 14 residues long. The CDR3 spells CASSLRGRDGELFF. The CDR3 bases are TGTGCCAGCAGCTTGCGGGGGCGAGACGGGGAGCTGTTTTTT.

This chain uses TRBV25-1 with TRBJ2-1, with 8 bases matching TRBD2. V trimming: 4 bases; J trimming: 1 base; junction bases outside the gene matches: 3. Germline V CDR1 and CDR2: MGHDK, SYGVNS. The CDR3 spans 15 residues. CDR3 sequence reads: CASSGRGGSYNEQFF. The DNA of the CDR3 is TGTGCCAGCAGTGGCCGGGGGGGGTCCTACAATGAGCAGTTCTTC. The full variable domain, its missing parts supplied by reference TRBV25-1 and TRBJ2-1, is EADIYQTPRYLVIGTGKKITLECSQTMGHDKMYWYQQDPGMELHLIHYSYGVNSTEKGDLSSESTVSRIRTEHFPLTLESARPSHTSQYLCASSGRGGSYNEQFFGPGTRLTVL.

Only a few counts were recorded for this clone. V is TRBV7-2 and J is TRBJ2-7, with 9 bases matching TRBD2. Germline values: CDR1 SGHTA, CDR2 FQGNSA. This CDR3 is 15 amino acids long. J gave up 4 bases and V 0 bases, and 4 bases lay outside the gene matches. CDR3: CASSLAASGVYEQYF. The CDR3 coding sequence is TGTGCCAGCAGCTTAGCAGCTAGCGGGGTATACGAGCAGTACTTC.

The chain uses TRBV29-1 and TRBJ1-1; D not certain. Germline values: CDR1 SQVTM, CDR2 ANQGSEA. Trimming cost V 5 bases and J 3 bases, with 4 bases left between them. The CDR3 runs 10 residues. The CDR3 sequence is CSVRDTEAFF. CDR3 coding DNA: TGCAGCGTTAGGGACACTGAAGCTTTCTTT.

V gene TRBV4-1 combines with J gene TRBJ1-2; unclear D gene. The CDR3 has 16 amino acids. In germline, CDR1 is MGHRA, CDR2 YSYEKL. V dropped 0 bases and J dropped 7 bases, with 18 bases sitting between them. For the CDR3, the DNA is TGCGCCAGCAGCCAAGACCCGGGAACAGCCTGGGGTGGCTACACCTTC. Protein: CASSQDPGTAWGGYTF.

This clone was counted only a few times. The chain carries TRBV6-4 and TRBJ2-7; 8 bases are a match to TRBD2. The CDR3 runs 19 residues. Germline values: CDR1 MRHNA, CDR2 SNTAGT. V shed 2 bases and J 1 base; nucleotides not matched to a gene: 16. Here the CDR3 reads CASSDGCLAGARLSYEQYF. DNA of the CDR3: TGTGCCAGCAGTGACGGATGTCTAGCGGGTGCACGACTTTCCTACGAGCAGTACTTC.